The 9 T cell receptor beta chains presented below share a single source sample, sequenced in a study of identifying expanded T cells in peripheral blood. Generated by immunoSEQ multiplex PCR, the TCRdb table keeps only in-frame clones and is missing some. The profile covers 90,000 to 95,000 clones, with over 75% appearing a single time and 5.5% to 7% taken by the ten largest. Sequenced: blood. These receptors were taken from a person aged 18 to 75 in good health.

The chain is built from TRBV2 and TRBJ1-1; D ambiguous. Trimming shortened V by 8 bases and J by 1 base, and 11 bases separated the two germline ends. Germline V gene sequence: CDR1 SNHLY, CDR2 FYNNEI. The CDR3 runs to 13 residues. In DNA, the CDR3 is TGTGCCAGCGCTCCATATCAGAACACTGAAGCTTTCTTT. This gives the protein CASAPYQNTEAFF.

This chain connects TRBV2 to TRBJ1-5, with a weak D call TRBD1 (6 bases). Trimming left V 8 bases short and J 7 bases short, with 15 bases between. This CDR3 has 13 residues. In germline, CDR1 is SNHLY, CDR2 FYNNEI. CDR3 region: CASLGPGEQPQHF. As DNA, the CDR3 is TGTGCCAGCTTAGGGCCAGGGGAACAGCCCCAGCATTTT.

The V gene is TRBV5-8, the J gene TRBJ1-1; no reliable D call. CDR3 length: 12 residues. Trimming removed 6 bases at V and 6 bases at J, with 12 bases between. Germline values: CDR1 SGHTS, CDR2 YDEGEE. The CDR3: CASIKFSAEAFF. In DNA form, the CDR3 reads TGTGCCAGCATCAAATTTTCAGCTGAAGCTTTCTTT.

The rearrangement uses TRBV7-9 and TRBJ1-3; D is unresolved. The germline V gene encodes CDR1 SEHNR and CDR2 FQNEAQ (reference sequence). The CDR3 consists of 12 residues. Trimming removed 4 bases at V and 4 bases at J, with 5 bases between. CDR3: CASSSQGNTIYF. In DNA form, the CDR3 reads TGTGCCAGCAGCTCACAGGGAAACACCATATATTTT.

The rearrangement uses TRBV9 and TRBJ1-6; D possibly corresponds to TRBD1 (5 bases). The germline V gene encodes CDR1 SGDLS and CDR2 YYNGEE. The CDR3 contains 12 residues. The V and J ends lost 3 bases and 15 bases respectively, with 13 bases between them. The CDR3 region is CASSDGGVLLHF. The CDR3 DNA is TGTGCCAGCAGCGATGGAGGGGTTCTCCTCCACTTT.

This rearrangement joins TRBV7-9 to TRBJ2-1, with TRBD2 identical over 10 bases. V lost 3 bases to trimming and J lost 5 bases; unmatched junction nucleotides: 4. In germline, CDR1 is SEHNR, CDR2 FQNEAQ (reference sequence). This CDR3 is built from 15 residues. The DNA of the CDR3 is TGTGCCAGCAGCTTGGGGACTAGCGCGAACAATGAGCAGTTCTTC. This gives the protein CASSLGTSANNEQFF.

This clone came up once. J is TRBJ1-2 and V is TRBV5-1; possibly TRBD1 for D (6 bases). This CDR3 is 14 amino acids long. Germline CDR1 and CDR2: SGHRS and YFSETQ. The V gene lost 3 bases and the J gene lost 8 bases, with 17 bases spanning the gap. The DNA for the CDR3 is TGCGCCAGCAGCTCCGGAGGGGGAGAAGTCGGCTACACCTTC. As protein: CASSSGGGEVGYTF.

This chain joins TRBV27 and TRBJ1-1; weak D call: TRBD1 (5 bases). Germline-derived CDR1 and CDR2 are MNHEY and SMNVEV (reference sequence). Deletions cut 3 bases from V and 2 bases from J, with 10 bases between. This CDR3 is built from 14 residues. The CDR3 DNA sequence: TGTGCCAGCAGTTTGTTGGGGGGAAACACTGAAGCTTTCTTT. It codes for CASSLLGGNTEAFF.

V is TRBV7-9 and J is TRBJ2-5; D ambiguous. The CDR3 totals 14 residues. Trimming took off 1 base at V and 0 bases at J, with 6 bases between the two ends. Germline V CDR1 and CDR2: SEHNR, FQNEAQ (reference sequence). The CDR3 reads CASSLDTDQETQYF. The CDR3 nucleotides are TGTGCCAGCAGCTTAGATACAGACCAAGAGACCCAGTACTTC.